The subject of this entry is one T cell receptor beta chain. The antigen is not known. Indicated treatment: roughly 11-day PBMC culture with coronavirus spike peptide pools or control peptides (ViraFEST assay). The Oncomine TCR Beta short-read assay sequenced DNA from cultured CD4+ T cells. The source of extracted genomic DNA was cultured CD4+ T cells. Each CDR3 protein gets one entry after TCRdb re-called the PCR reads with MiXCR. The sample contains thousands of distinct CDR3 sequences, around 50% of which appear only once. The data derive from a study of vaccination and CD4 T cells after COVID-19. Looking at the study overall: Two doses of either BNT162b2 or mRNA-1273 vaccine were given to participants. Ranging from 14 to 241, the interval between dose two and post-vaccine sampling had a median of 72 days.

Points from the study as a whole: The great majority, 304 of 307 vaccine-specific clones, proved spike mono-reactive in convalescent patients.

The junction had 3 bases not matched to a gene; V was cut back by 3 bases and J by 3 bases. The V gene's germline CDR1 is DFQATT and CDR2 SNEGSKA (reference sequence). The CDR3 is 13 amino acids. This TCR derives from a human donor who had recovered from COVID-19. The chain carries TRBV20-1 and TRBJ2-7; 9 bases map to TRBD2. Sequencing input: CD4+ T cells from blood, cultured in vitro. DNA of the CDR3: TGCAGTGCTAGGTCTAGCGGGGACTACGAGCAGTACTTC. This translates into CSARSSGDYEQYF.